This record concerns one T cell receptor beta chain sequence. This clonotype was recorded at least ten times. It has no known antigen specificity. The record has no base qualities; no much larger clone is one base away. The sample belongs to a study of T cells in Graves' hyperthyroidism and ophthalmopathy (dated by TCRdb to the late 2010s). About the investigation overall: Peripheral blood was collected at initial diagnosis, before any treatment. The 100 or so discovery patients were randomly divided into training and test sets at a 7:3 ratio. Prospective prediction of ophthalmopathy was tested in an independent validation cohort consisting of roughly 20 hyperthyroidism patients and 15 to 17 patients who later progressed to ophthalmopathy. The study also compared thyroid tissue and blood T-cell repertoires from 6 or 7 Graves' hyperthyroidism patients. The paper reports TCR Vbeta CDR3 sequencing of 130 to 150 peripheral blood samples: approximately 43 ophthalmopathy, under 80 hyperthyroidism and 17 progressor patients. After sampling, hyperthyroidism patients received methimazole starting at 30 mg daily, and ophthalmopathy patients received high-dose intravenous methylprednisolone. TCR V-J signatures able to tell the groups apart were searched for in a discovery cohort of 95 or so patients, of whom roughly 42 had Graves' ophthalmopathy and 55 to 60 had stable Graves' hyperthyroidism.

The TCR beta CDR3 regions were amplified from RNA transcripts. For the first round of RT-PCR on the TCR CDR3, the HTBI primer set was used together with the Qiagen OneStep RT-PCR kit. Libraries were constructed in a second round of multiplex PCR, after which size selection and purification were performed. Libraries were sequenced paired-end with 100 bp reads on an Illumina HiSeq2000. The authors processed their data as follows. Raw data were processed with SOAPnuke, discarding reads with adapters, uncalled bases, mean Phred below 15, or no exact constant-primer or identifier match. COPE v1.2.5 was used to merge the high-quality paired reads, and each unique nucleotide sequence was defined as a clonotype. Clonotypes were aligned to IMGT TRBV, TRBD and TRBJ reference segments using MiTCR v1.1. Analysis was restricted to V-J combinations with a frequency above 0.0001, which covered 98% to 99.2% of repertoires. The TCS score was defined as the ratio of F50 (clonal expansion) to E x V (chaos), calculated using BLOSUM62-based TCRdist between CDR3 peptides within each V-J. Welch's t-statistics and random forest reduced roughly 500 V-J features to 13, which were used in a naive Bayes classifier (R e1071). The public sequencing data were trimmed at Q25 with fastp and processed into clonotypes with MiXCR by TCRdb, which kept only in-frame beta chains. Each CDR3 protein appears once, grouped with its most common genes and DNA. TCRdb assigned the V and J calls; the authors' analysis was not used. This sample has about 110,000 distinct CDR3 sequences in its table, and 15% to 20% of those were observed once. About 42% of the sample is taken by the ten largest.

Stable Graves' hyperthyroidism was defined as no progression to ophthalmopathy during 18 months of follow-up. Hyperthyroidism patients were newly diagnosed, with disease duration under 2 months, and aged 18 to 65 years. Patients with uncontrolled infections, other autoimmune diseases, pregnancy or lactation were excluded. Diagnoses were established on the basis of clinical symptoms, serum thyroxine and TRAb, thyroid ultrasound, and orbital computed tomography. PBMCs were isolated from around 10 ml of fresh peripheral blood by Ficoll-Paque density gradient centrifugation. Total RNA was extracted with Trizol reagent, and quality was checked on an Agilent 2100 Bioanalyzer. What the work shows at the level of the full study, not this receptor alone: Most expanded thyroid clonotypes (frequency above 0.001) were also detected in blood, a finding suggesting that blood repertoires may reflect thyroid immune responses. Sample size was not statistically predetermined, and blinding of investigators to group allocation was not performed. In validation, the model predicted progression to ophthalmopathy a median of roughly 6.2 months before onset, with 65% to 71% sensitivity and roughly 79% specificity. A 13 V-J signature model separated ophthalmopathy from stable hyperthyroidism, with 87.88% sensitivity and roughly 81% specificity in cross-validation and 80%/75% in testing.

CDR1 and CDR2 are read off the germline V gene (reference sequence) as LNHNV and YYDKDF. Cut back by 1 base and 7 bases, the V and J ends lie 17 bases apart. The CDR3 runs 15 residues from the cysteine to the phenylalanine. Only the CDR3 region is kept as DNA, spanning 45 bases read in frame from base 1. This chain joins TRBV15 to TRBJ2-7; the D call is tentative, TRBD1 or TRBD2, as each matches 5 bases. This receptor was taken from a woman in her forties or fifties with Graves' hyperthyroidism. Sequenced: blood. The DNA reads as follows: TGTGCCACCAGCAGAGGGGGGACCCGATTGGGGGAGCAGTACTTC. It translates to CATSRGGTRLGEQYF.